Listed here are 22 T cell receptor beta chains from one sample, sequenced in a study of blood T cells in healthy people across ages. Alongside a J-beta primer mix, a sample-barcoded 5' primer served in a second PCR lasting about 6 to 11 cycles. TCRdb processed the 5' RACE reads anew with MiXCR; each CDR3 protein has one entry. The sample holds 600,000 to 1,000,000 distinct CDR3 sequences, roughly 64% seen once. Specimen: blood. The receptors derive from a young man in good health.

Only one count was recorded for this clonotype. V and J are TRBV28 and TRBJ1-1; 8 bases agree with TRBD1. There are 16 residues in the CDR3. CDR1 is MDHEN and CDR2 is SYDVKM in the germline V gene. V gave up 4 bases and J gave up 4 bases; unmatched junction bases: 11. For the CDR3, the DNA is TGTGCCAGCAGTTCCGCCATGACAGGGGAAGGCACTGAAGCTTTCTTT. It encodes CASSSAMTGEGTEAFF.

This clonotype was seen a handful of times. The CDR3: CASSLSRSTSDEQYF. Here the CDR3 DNA reads TGTGCCAGCAGTTTATCCAGGTCCACTTCCGACGAGCAGTACTTC. The chain is built from TRBV27 and TRBJ2-7, with D uncertain. CDR3 length equals 15 residues. Germline V gene data show CDR1 as MNHEY and CDR2 as SMNVEV (reference sequence). Trimming took off 0 bases at V and 5 bases at J, with 14 bases between the two ends.

The rearrangement uses TRBV21-1 and TRBJ2-1. The end of the DNA aligns better with TRBJ2-7, so the J call may be wrong. TRBV21-1 corresponds to a pseudogene. The CDR3 is 16 residues long. The CDR3 here is CASSKAGNSYYNEQYF. CDR3 in DNA: TGTGCCAGCAGCAAGGCGGGAAACTCTTATTACAATGAGCAGTACTTC.

This clonotype was observed once. The chain links TRBV20-1 to TRBJ1-2; D gene ambiguous. The germline V gene encodes CDR1 DFQATT and CDR2 SNEGSKA (reference sequence). V was pared by 4 bases and J by 3 bases, with 3 bases between. CDR3 length: 10 amino acids. The CDR3 sequence: CSAKDYGYTF. CDR3 DNA: TGCAGTGCTAAAGACTATGGCTACACCTTC.

A note on this clonotype: At one end the junction does not follow the germline gene, possibly because of a read error. V is TRBV7-9 and J is TRBJ2-7, with 8 nucleotides matching TRBD1. The J call may be faulty, since TRBJ2-5 better matches the DNA end. The CDR3 sequence is 16 residues long. The germline gives CDR1 SEHNR, CDR2 FQNEAQ (reference sequence). CDR3: CASSFTSDRDQETQYF. DNA for the CDR3: TGTGCCAGCAGCTTCACCTCGGACAGGGACCAGGAGACCCAGTACTTC.

This clonotype was counted only a few times. The V and J genes are TRBV20-1 and TRBJ1-6; D is possibly TRBD1 (6 bases). CDR3 length: 13 residues. Between the trimmed V and J ends, which lost 5 bases and 7 bases, there was a span of 12 bases. CDR1 and CDR2 (germline): DFQATT, SNEGSKA (reference sequence). The CDR3 protein is CSARTELNSPLHF. In nucleotides, the CDR3 is TGCAGTGCTCGGACAGAGTTAAATTCACCCCTCCACTTT.

This clonotype was observed a handful of times. The chain uses TRBV12-3 or TRBV12-4 and TRBJ2-5; 7 bases align to TRBD1. There are 14 residues in the CDR3. V shed 1 base and J 5 bases; nucleotides not matched to a gene: 4. The CDR3 sequence: CASSLEGALETQYF. In DNA form, the CDR3 reads TGTGCCAGCAGTTTAGAGGGGGCATTGGAGACCCAGTACTTC.

This CDR3 is CASSWGQQADTQYF. Written as DNA, the CDR3 is TGCGCCAGCAGCTGGGGACAGCAAGCAGATACGCAGTATTTT. The rearrangement joins TRBV5-1 to TRBJ2-3; 7 bases are a match to TRBD1. The V gene's germline CDR1 is SGHRS and CDR2 YFSETQ. The CDR3 extends over 14 amino acids. V gave up 3 bases and J gave up 4 bases; unmatched junction bases: 5.

V is TRBV11-1 and J is TRBJ2-1; D is unresolved. V was cut by 7 bases and J by 10 bases, with 23 bases left in between. CDR3 length: 15 amino acids. Germline assignment: CDR1 SGHAT and CDR2 FQDESV (reference sequence). CDR3 amino acids: CASIMTGSPSSEQFF. In DNA form, the CDR3 reads TGTGCCAGCATAATGACGGGTTCCCCCTCCAGCGAGCAGTTCTTC.

The CDR3 region has the DNA TGCGCCAGCAGCCAAGAAACCGGGGGCCAGACTGAAGCTTTCTTT. It codes for CASSQETGGQTEAFF. The chain joins TRBV4-3 to TRBJ1-1; a weak D match, TRBD1 (6 bases). CDR3 size: 15 residues. With 0 bases removed from V and 5 bases from J, the gap between germline ends came to 13 bases. Germline values: CDR1 LGHNA, CDR2 YSLEER.

The chain's CDR3 is CASSQDTGAETQYF. CDR3 bases: TGTGCCAGCAGCCAAGATACGGGGGCAGAGACCCAGTACTTC. This chain joins TRBV4-2 and TRBJ2-5, with D tentatively TRBD1 or TRBD2 (6 bases each). Germline-derived CDR1 and CDR2 are LGHNA and YNFKEQ. The V end lost 0 bases, the J end lost 4 bases, and 9 bases lay between the germline ends. The CDR3 has 14 residues.

The genes are TRBV13 and TRBJ1-2, with 7 bases identical to TRBD1. This CDR3 is 14 amino acids long. The junction had 11 bases not matched to a gene; V was cut back by 5 bases and J by 8 bases. The V gene's germline CDR1 is PRHDT and CDR2 FYEKMQ (reference sequence). In DNA form, the CDR3 reads TGTGCCAGCAGCAAATACAGGGGTTGGGAAGGCTACACCTTC. It is translated as CASSKYRGWEGYTF.

In this sample, this clonotype turned up a few times. The chain joins TRBV20-1 to TRBJ2-5, with D possibly being TRBD1 or TRBD2 (5 bases each). The CDR3 runs 12 residues. CDR1 and CDR2 from the germline V gene are DFQATT and SNEGSKA (reference sequence). The V gene lost 5 bases and the J gene lost 4 bases, with 11 bases spanning the gap. As DNA, the CDR3 is TGCAGTGCTCCCCCCGGGACAGAGACCCAGTACTTC. It specifies CSAPPGTETQYF.

This clonotype was recorded once. The chain is built from TRBV7-2 and TRBJ1-2, with D unresolved. The CDR3 covers 14 residues. Germline CDR1 is SGHTA and CDR2 is FQGNSA. V was pared by 2 bases and J by 2 bases, with 9 bases between. Here the CDR3 reads CASSLNGGNYGYTF. DNA for the CDR3: TGTGCCAGCAGCTTAAATGGCGGAAACTATGGCTACACCTTC.

As for this clonotype: Since a much larger clone is just one base distant, this may be a read error. This chain uses TRBV9 with TRBJ2-7, with D possibly being TRBD2 (5 bases). Germline V gives CDR1 SGDLS, CDR2 YYNGEE. This CDR3 is built from 15 residues. The germline V and J ends were trimmed by 3 bases and 0 bases, with 13 bases remaining between them. The DNA for the CDR3 is TGTGCCAGCAGCGGAGCAACGGGGAACTCCTACGAGCAGTACTTC. Its translation: CASSGATGNSYEQYF.

This clonotype was detected a few times. V and J are TRBV5-6 and TRBJ2-5, with a weak D call TRBD1 (5 bases). This CDR3 spans 14 amino acids. Trimming cost V 5 bases and J 1 base, with 12 bases left between them. Germline V gene lookup returns CDR1 SGHDT and CDR2 YYEEEE. The CDR3 nucleotides read TGTGCCAGCAGTTCAGGGCCCCTCCAAGAGACCCAGTACTTC. Encoded protein: CASSSGPLQETQYF. The full variable domain, with the rest looked up from reference TRBV5-6 and TRBJ2-5, is DAGVTQSPTHLIKTRGQQVTLRCSPKSGHDTVSWYQQALGQGPQFIFQYYEEEERQRGNFPDRFSGHQFPNYSSELNVNALLLGDSALYLCASSSGPLQETQYFGPGTRLLVL.

The chain has TRBV7-2 and TRBJ2-3; TRBD2 aligns across 8 bases. The CDR3 consists of 17 residues. In germline, CDR1 is SGHTA, CDR2 FQGNSA. The trim removed 4 bases at V and 4 bases at J, leaving 13 bases unmatched. The chain's CDR3 is CASSWTHVGGGADTQYF. Here the CDR3 DNA reads TGTGCCAGCAGCTGGACCCATGTCGGGGGGGGCGCAGATACGCAGTATTTT.

V and J are TRBV6-5 and TRBJ2-6; TRBD1 matches at 9 bases. The CDR3 sequence is 19 residues long. Looked up from germline, CDR1 is MNHEY and CDR2 is SVGAGI. V dropped 0 bases and J dropped 1; count of bases not matched to a gene: 7. The CDR3 region is CASSYSAGTGLSGANVLTF. The CDR3 coding sequence is TGTGCCAGCAGTTACTCGGCCGGGACAGGGCTTTCTGGGGCCAACGTCCTGACTTTC.

The chain has TRBV29-1 and TRBJ2-1; no definite D call. The end of the DNA is better explained by TRBJ2-7, so the J call may be wrong. The V gene's germline CDR1 is SQVTM and CDR2 ANQGSEA. CDR3 length equals 14 residues. In nucleotides, the CDR3 is TGCAGCGTTGAAGGTCATGCCCAACCAAATGAGCAGTACTTC. Its translation: CSVEGHAQPNEQYF.

This chain joins TRBV29-1 and TRBJ2-1, with 11 bases lining up with TRBD2. CDR1 and CDR2 (germline): SQVTM, ANQGSEA. This CDR3 contains 18 residues. V trimming: 1 base; J trimming: 10 bases; junction bases outside the gene matches: 18. CDR3 bases: TGCAGCGTTGAAGGTCCCCCCGGGACTAGCGGACAAGATTCGGAGCAGTTCTTC. As protein: CSVEGPPGTSGQDSEQFF.

The gene calls are TRBV9 and TRBJ2-5, with D perhaps TRBD2 (5 bases). The end of the DNA is better explained by TRBJ2-7, so the J call may be wrong. CDR3 length: 17 amino acids. Germline values: CDR1 SGDLS, CDR2 YYNGEE. DNA for the CDR3: TGTGCCAGCAGCGTAGATAGTAGGACTGGGTCTTCCTACGAGCAGTACTTC. Its translation is CASSVDSRTGSSYEQYF.

The chain has TRBV20-1 and TRBJ2-1; TRBD1 might be the D (6 bases). The V gene lost 5 bases and the J gene lost 8 bases, with 16 bases spanning the gap. Germline CDR1 DFQATT, CDR2 SNEGSKA (reference sequence). The CDR3 runs to 13 residues. The DNA of the CDR3 is TGCAGTGCTCGGGACATGGGGTACGATGAGCAGTTCTTC. Its protein is CSARDMGYDEQFF.